This is a list of T cell receptor beta chains from one sample in a study of Ad26.COV2.S vaccination and SARS-CoV-2 variants. The table came from immunoSEQ multiplex PCR; TCRdb's copy has only in-frame clones and leaves some out. Among 400,000 to 450,000 clones listed, approximately 92% were seen once. The material sequenced was peripheral blood, taken in a trial of Ad26.COV2.S vaccine versus placebo. The source is a person aged 18 to 59 who received the Ad26.COV2.S COVID-19 vaccine or a placebo. Each CDR3 is given with its conserved first and last residue. A D gene is named only where the DNA matches it firmly. A row's size may be missing; if present it is once, few, many or a size class.

v_call: TRBV4-3
clone_size: .
j_call: TRBJ1-3
d_call: .
cdr3_nt: TGCGCCAGCAGCCAAGATTTTAGGCAAGCTCTAGGAAACACCATATATTTT
cdr3_aa: CASSQDFRQALGNTIYF

v_call: TRBV27
clone_size: few
j_call: TRBJ2-7
d_call: .
cdr3_nt: TGTGCCAGCAGCCCAAGTGGGGGCTACGAGCAGTACTTC
cdr3_aa: CASSPSGGYEQYF

v_call: TRBV7-2
clone_size: .
j_call: TRBJ1-6
d_call: TRBD1
cdr3_nt: TGTGCCAGCAGCGCACAGACAGGGACGGAATCACCCCTCCACTTT
cdr3_aa: CASSAQTGTESPLHF

v_call: TRBV5-4
clone_size: .
j_call: TRBJ2-1
d_call: .
cdr3_nt: TGTGCCAGCAGCTTGGCCCCAGGGGAATCATACAATGAGCAGTTCTTC
cdr3_aa: CASSLAPGESYNEQFF

v_call: TRBV19
clone_size: .
j_call: TRBJ1-2
d_call: TRBD1
cdr3_nt: TGTGCCAAGGACAGGGGGCTCCCCACCCGGCTGTTTGTGAGCTACACCTTC
cdr3_aa: CAKDRGLPTRLFVSYTF

v_call: TRBV12-5
clone_size: .
j_call: TRBJ2-7
d_call: TRBD1
cdr3_nt: TGTGCTAGCACCGGGACAGACTACGAGCAGTACTTC
cdr3_aa: CASTGTDYEQYF

v_call: TRBV10-1
clone_size: .
j_call: TRBJ2-2
d_call: .
cdr3_nt: TGCGCCAGCAGTGGGGGGTTTCTGAACACCGGGGAGCTGTTTTTT
cdr3_aa: CASSGGFLNTGELFF

v_call: TRBV28
clone_size: few
j_call: TRBJ1-3
d_call: .
cdr3_nt: TGTGCCAGCAGTGAGCTCGGGGCTCGTTCAAACACCATATATTTT
cdr3_aa: CASSELGARSNTIYF

v_call: TRBV24-1
clone_size: .
j_call: TRBJ2-3
d_call: .
cdr3_nt: TGTGCCACCAGTGAATCGAGTCTGGGAGGCACATATACGCAGTATTTT
cdr3_aa: CATSESSLGGTYTQYF

v_call: TRBV27
clone_size: .
j_call: TRBJ1-4
d_call: .
cdr3_nt: TGTGCCAGCAGTTTTCGGGGGGCCGTAGCTAATGAAAAACTGTTTTTT
cdr3_aa: CASSFRGAVANEKLFF

v_call: TRBV6-6
clone_size: once
j_call: TRBJ2-1
d_call: TRBD2
cdr3_nt: TGTGCCAGCCTCCAGCGGGGGGATTTTGAGCAGTTCTTC
cdr3_aa: CASLQRGDFEQFF

v_call: TRBV24-1
clone_size: .
j_call: TRBJ2-5
d_call: .
cdr3_nt: TGTGCCACCAGTGTCGGCGGACGGGGGTTTCAAGAGACCCAGTACTTC
cdr3_aa: CATSVGGRGFQETQYF

v_call: TRBV14
clone_size: .
j_call: TRBJ2-5
d_call: TRBD2
cdr3_nt: TGTGCCAGCAGCCCGGGACTAGCGTACCAAGAGACCCAGTACTTC
cdr3_aa: CASSPGLAYQETQYF

v_call: TRBV11-2
clone_size: .
j_call: TRBJ2-2
d_call: TRBD1
cdr3_nt: TGTGCCAGCAGCCCCTGGACAGGGAACACCGGGGAGCTGTTTTTT
cdr3_aa: CASSPWTGNTGELFF

v_call: TRBV28
clone_size: once
j_call: TRBJ1-4
d_call: .
cdr3_nt: TGTGCCAGCAGTTCAGAGAACTTTAATGAAAAACTGTTTTTT
cdr3_aa: CASSSENFNEKLFF

v_call: TRBV13
clone_size: .
j_call: TRBJ2-1
d_call: TRBD1
cdr3_nt: TGTGCCAGCAGCCCGCCGCGCCTCCTCCGGGACAGGCCCAATGAGCAGTTCTTC
cdr3_aa: CASSPPRLLRDRPNEQFF

v_call: TRBV18
clone_size: .
j_call: TRBJ1-1
d_call: .
cdr3_nt: TGTGCCAGCTCACCACCGGGGCCCCTGAGGACTGAAGCTTTCTTT
cdr3_aa: CASSPPGPLRTEAFF

v_call: TRBV27
clone_size: .
j_call: TRBJ2-3
d_call: .
cdr3_nt: TGTGCCAGCAAACCTATTATAGCGACCCTCACAGATACGCAGTATTTT
cdr3_aa: CASKPIIATLTDTQYF

v_call: TRBV4-3
clone_size: .
j_call: TRBJ2-6
d_call: .
cdr3_nt: TGCGCCAGCAGCCAAGAATTGGGGAAAAACGTGTACGCTGGGGCCAACGTCCTGACTTTC
cdr3_aa: CASSQELGKNVYAGANVLTF

v_call: TRBV15
clone_size: .
j_call: TRBJ2-7
d_call: TRBD1
cdr3_nt: TGTGCCACCAGCAGAGACTGGGACAGCTCCTACGAGCAGTACTTC
cdr3_aa: CATSRDWDSSYEQYF

v_call: TRBV12-3/TRBV12-4
clone_size: .
j_call: TRBJ2-1
d_call: .
cdr3_nt: TGTGCCAGCAGTTTCCTCGGTGGAGAAAAGTTCTTC
cdr3_aa: CASSFLGGEKFF

v_call: TRBV27
clone_size: .
j_call: TRBJ2-7
d_call: .
cdr3_nt: TGTGCCAGCAGTCCCTCTTCCAGGTCCTACGAGCAGTACTTC
cdr3_aa: CASSPSSRSYEQYF

v_call: TRBV5-1
clone_size: .
j_call: TRBJ2-3
d_call: .
cdr3_nt: TGCGCCAGCAGCTTTCTTACGGGTTCTAGCACAGATACGCAGTATTTT
cdr3_aa: CASSFLTGSSTDTQYF

v_call: TRBV19
clone_size: .
j_call: TRBJ2-3
d_call: TRBD1
cdr3_nt: TGTGCCAGTAGCCCGACAGGGTCGGATACGCAGTATTTT
cdr3_aa: CASSPTGSDTQYF

v_call: TRBV24-1
clone_size: .
j_call: TRBJ2-2
d_call: .
cdr3_nt: TGTGCCACGGAGGATGCGGGGAACACCGGGGAGCTGTTTTTT
cdr3_aa: CATEDAGNTGELFF

v_call: TRBV5-1
clone_size: once
j_call: TRBJ2-2
d_call: .
cdr3_nt: TGCGCCAGCAGCGAAATTAACACCGGGGAGCTGTTTTTT
cdr3_aa: CASSEINTGELFF